These 11 T cell receptor beta chains were sequenced from one sample in a study of OX40 agonist ivuxolimab in advanced cancers. TCRdb's table, derived via immunoSEQ multiplex PCR, lists solely in-frame clones and lacks some. The sample carries 25,000 to 35,000 clones, around 87% recorded once. Here the sequenced sample was CD4+ or CD8+ T cells sorted from blood, taken in a trial of the OX40 agonist ivuxolimab. Every receptor here comes from an adult with an advanced solid tumor such as melanoma, head and neck, liver or kidney cancer.

The chain carries TRBV7-6 and TRBJ1-1, with 7 bases that match TRBD1. After removal of 2 bases from V and 11 bases from J, the junction contained 8 bases not matched to a gene. The CDR3 is 13 residues long. CDR1 is SGHVS, CDR2 FNYEAQ, per germline. In DNA form, the CDR3 reads TGTGCCAGCAGCTTAAGCCCCGACAGGGAGGCTTTCTTT. Its protein product is CASSLSPDREAFF.

The V call is TRBV11-2, the J call TRBJ2-1; perhaps TRBD2 as D (6 bases). Trimming pared 5 bases from V and 8 bases from J, leaving 10 bases between. Germline V gives CDR1 SGHAT, CDR2 FQNNGV. This CDR3 has 12 amino acids. The CDR3 reads CASSGTSHEQFF. CDR3 coding DNA: TGTGCCAGCAGCGGTACTAGCCATGAGCAGTTCTTC.

The chain couples TRBV6-5 to TRBJ1-4, with D hard to call. V was cut by 0 bases and J by 4 bases, with 6 bases left in between. The CDR3 contains 14 residues. Germline CDR1 reads MNHEY; CDR2 reads SVGAGI. The CDR3 DNA reads TGTGCCAGCAGTTACTCCTCTGTTAATGAAAAACTGTTTTTT. Its translation: CASSYSSVNEKLFF.

The rearrangement joins TRBV28 to TRBJ1-5; D call uncertain. Germline CDR1 MDHEN, CDR2 SYDVKM. Trimming cost V 3 bases and J 0 bases, with 21 bases left between them. The CDR3 length is 19 residues. The CDR3 DNA follows: TGTGCCAGCAGTTTTCTATTGGCCGGGGATCAATATAGCAATCAGCCCCAGCATTTT. This sequence encodes CASSFLLAGDQYSNQPQHF.

The chain is built from TRBV18 and TRBJ1-3, with a weak D call TRBD1 (5 bases). The ends were cut back, 3 bases at V and 0 bases at J, with 6 bases in the middle. CDR3 size: 14 residues. CDR1 and CDR2 (germline): KGHSH, LQKENI. The CDR3 region is CASSPGGSGNTIYF. In DNA, the CDR3 is TGTGCCAGCTCACCGGGGGGCTCTGGAAACACCATATATTTT. Full variable domain (outside the CDR3, taken from reference TRBV18 and TRBJ1-3): NAGVMQNPRHLVRRRGQEARLRCSPMKGHSHVYWYRQLPEEGLKFMVYLQKENIIDESGMPKERFSAEFPKEGPSILRIQQVVRGDSAAYFCASSPGGSGNTIYFGEGSWLTVV.

The CDR3 protein is CASSDSSPNYGYTF. CDR3 coding DNA: TGTGCCAGCAGTGATTCCAGCCCTAACTATGGCTACACCTTC. The rearrangement joins TRBV2 to TRBJ1-2, with D uncertain. Germline V gene sequence: CDR1 SNHLY, CDR2 FYNNEI. V was cut by 3 bases and J by 0 bases, with 8 bases left in between. CDR3 length equals 14 residues. Drawing the rest from reference TRBV2 and TRBJ1-2, the complete variable domain is EPEVTQTPSHQVTQMGQEVILRCVPISNHLYFYWYRQILGQKVEFLVSFYNNEISEKSEIFDDQFSVERPDGSNFTLKIRSTKLEDSAMYFCASSDSSPNYGYTFGSGTRLTVV.

DNA for the CDR3: TGTGCCAGCAGTTACGGGCGGCCCTACGAGCAGTACTTC. It is translated as CASSYGRPYEQYF. V usage is TRBV5-3 and J usage is TRBJ2-7; D remains ambiguous. TRBV5-3 is assigned to the ORF class and has an uncertain function. This CDR3 has 13 amino acids. Trimming shortened V by 8 bases and J by 2 bases, and 14 bases separated the two germline ends.

The chain has TRBV29-1 and TRBJ2-3; 7 nucleotides agree with TRBD1. V gave up 2 bases and J gave up 5 bases; unmatched junction bases: 13. This CDR3 is 16 amino acids long. From germline, CDR1 is SQVTM and CDR2 ANQGSEA. In DNA form, the CDR3 reads TGCAGCGTTGAAAGTTGGGCAGGGGGTGCCCAAGATACGCAGTATTTT. It encodes CSVESWAGGAQDTQYF.

The CDR3 bases are TGTGCCAGCAGTGATTTTACAGGGGGGGGCTCCTACGAGCAGTACTTC. Translated: CASSDFTGGGSYEQYF. The genes are TRBV25-1 and TRBJ2-7, with D possibly TRBD1 on 8 matching bases. Germline CDR1 and CDR2: MGHDK and SYGVNS. With 3 bases removed from V and 0 bases from J, the gap between germline ends came to 15 bases. This CDR3 region has 16 residues.

The chain links TRBV10-2 to TRBJ1-4; unclear D gene. Germline V gives CDR1 WSHSY, CDR2 SAAADI. The CDR3 spans 16 residues. V lost 0 bases, J lost 12 bases, and 20 bases lay in between. Here the CDR3 reads CASSESRWGNEIELFF. The CDR3 nucleotides are TGCGCCAGCAGTGAGTCTCGTTGGGGTAATGAAATCGAACTGTTTTTT.

On this clone itself: Germline is not matched at one junction end, which may reflect a read error. The rearrangement links TRBV6-1 to TRBJ1-6, with TRBD1 matching 9 bases. This CDR3 is 14 amino acids long. Per germline, CDR1 MNHNS and CDR2 SASEGT. CDR3 residues: CAISPGQGGSPLHF. In DNA, the CDR3 is TGTGCCATCAGTCCGGGACAGGGAGGTTCACCCCTCCACTTT.